A single sample is the source of the 21 T cell receptor beta chains below, sequenced in a study of shared clonotypes between healthy human individuals. It was CD45RO-negative cells, positively selected for CCR7, that made up naive CD8 cells, with terminally differentiated effector memory CD45RA+ cells excluded. Sequencing used immunoSEQ multiplex PCR; TCRdb keeps in-frame clones, though not all of them. There are around 1.9 million clones in the sample; more than 85% occur only once, and 1.7% lies in the top ten. The sequenced sample was naive CD8+ T cells from PBMCs. Receptors were obtained from a man between 18 and 35 years old in good health. Some clones in this sample may be carry-over from other donors' samples.

The chain employs TRBV7-2 and TRBJ2-5; 8 bases are a match to TRBD1. The CDR3 extends over 13 amino acids. CDR1 is SGHTA and CDR2 is FQGNSA in the germline V gene. The V gene end was trimmed by 6 bases and the J gene end by 2 bases; junction bases not matched to a gene: 2. CDR3 sequence: CASRWTGQETQYF. DNA of the CDR3: TGTGCCAGCAGATGGACAGGGCAAGAGACCCAGTACTTC. Full variable domain (missing parts from reference TRBV7-2 and TRBJ2-5): GAGVSQSPSNKVTEKGKDVELRCDPISGHTALYWYRQSLGQGLEFLIYFQGNSAPDKSGLPSDRFSAERTGGSVSTLTIQRTQQEDSAVYLCASRWTGQETQYFGPGTRLLVL.

Points on this clone: Other DNA sequences within the sample encode an identical CDR3. CDR3 DNA sequence: TGTGCCAGCAGCGTAGGCGGGGGAACCTATGGCTACACCTTC. It is translated as CASSVGGGTYGYTF. The chain links TRBV9 to TRBJ1-2; D is possibly TRBD1 (5 bases). Trimming pared 0 bases from V and 4 bases from J, leaving 10 bases between. Germline CDR1 SGDLS, CDR2 YYNGEE. This CDR3 contains 14 residues.

V usage is TRBV4-3 and J usage is TRBJ1-1; TRBD1 is a possible D gene (5 bases). The CDR3 loop spans 15 amino acids. Per germline, CDR1 LGHNA and CDR2 YSLEER. V gave up 4 bases and J gave up 5 bases, with 17 bases separating them. In DNA form, the CDR3 reads TGCGCCAGCAGCCCTTGGGGGATACAGGTGACTGAAGCTTTCTTT. Protein: CASSPWGIQVTEAFF.

The rearrangement links TRBV6-5 to TRBJ2-7, with D perhaps matching TRBD1 (5 bases). Germline V gene lookup returns CDR1 MNHEY and CDR2 SVGAGI. V lost 2 bases and J lost 4, with 18 bases in between. CDR3 length: 16 amino acids. The DNA of the CDR3 is TGTGCCAGCAGTTACGGTCCAGGGCCCGAGGAGTACGAGCAGTACTTC. Translated, it gives CASSYGPGPEEYEQYF.

The chain is built from TRBV7-9 and TRBJ1-4; TRBD1 matches 9 bases. The CDR3 has 16 residues. In germline, CDR1 is SEHNR, CDR2 FQNEAQ (reference sequence). Trimming removed 5 bases from V and 8 bases from J; junction bases left unmatched: 12. In nucleotides, the CDR3 is TGTGCCAGCAGCGAAACCGCCGGGACAGGGTACGAAAAACTGTTTTTT. This translates into CASSETAGTGYEKLFF. The full variable domain, rest sourced from reference TRBV7-9 and TRBJ1-4, is DTGVSQNPRHKITKRGQNVTFRCDPISEHNRLYWYRQTLGQGPEFLTYFQNEAQLEKSRLLSDRFSAERPKGSFSTLEIQRTEQGDSAMYLCASSETAGTGYEKLFFGSGTQLSVL.

The chain has TRBV5-1 and TRBJ2-3, with 10 bases aligning to TRBD1. Germline loops: CDR1 SGHRS, CDR2 YFSETQ. There are 16 residues in the CDR3. V lost 4 bases, J lost 4 bases, and 9 bases stayed unmatched. CDR3 region: CASSSKRDRGADTQYF. CDR3 DNA sequence: TGCGCCAGCAGCAGCAAACGGGACAGGGGTGCAGATACGCAGTATTTT.

This chain links TRBV5-5 with TRBJ2-3; D is undetermined. Trimming stripped 1 base from V and 0 bases from J, with 9 bases between. CDR1 and CDR2 from the germline V gene are SGHKS and YYEKEE (reference sequence). This CDR3 region has 15 residues. The CDR3 sequence: CASSLSPASTDTQYF. CDR3 sequence (DNA): TGTGCCAGCAGCTTGTCGCCAGCTAGCACAGATACGCAGTATTTT. The whole variable domain, filled in from reference TRBV5-5 and TRBJ2-3, reads DAGVTQSPTHLIKTRGQQVTLRCSPISGHKSVSWYQQVLGQGPQFIFQYYEKEERGRGNFPDRFSARQFPNYSSELNVNALLLGDSALYLCASSLSPASTDTQYFGPGTRLTVL.

The gene calls are TRBV5-6 and TRBJ1-1; 9 bases are a match to TRBD1. The germline V gene encodes CDR1 SGHDT and CDR2 YYEEEE. The CDR3 totals 14 residues. The trim removed 4 bases at V and 11 bases at J, leaving 12 bases unmatched. CDR3 protein: CASSTGTGRGLAFF. The CDR3 DNA follows: TGTGCCAGCAGCACTGGGACAGGGCGGGGGTTGGCTTTCTTT.

The chain recombines TRBV7-2 with TRBJ1-2; 9 nucleotides align to TRBD1. CDR1 is SGHTA and CDR2 is FQGNSA in the germline V gene. CDR3 size: 18 residues. Germline trimming cut 4 bases from V and 3 bases from J; bases unmatched to any gene: 15. The CDR3 sequence is CASSSTGTGFQGDYGYTF. CDR3 DNA sequence: TGTGCCAGCAGCTCAACCGGGACAGGGTTTCAGGGGGACTATGGCTACACCTTC.

Note on this clone: Other DNA sequences within the sample encode an identical CDR3. The V and J genes are TRBV6-1 and TRBJ2-1; 7 nucleotides line up with TRBD2. In germline, CDR1 is MNHNS, CDR2 SASEGT. This CDR3 comprises 15 residues. Trimming at V came to 2 bases and at J to 0 bases, leaving 1 base not matched to a gene. CDR3: CASSEWTSSYNEQFF. CDR3 nucleotide sequence: TGTGCCAGCAGTGAATGGACTAGCTCCTACAATGAGCAGTTCTTC.

The chain uses TRBV19 and TRBJ2-7; TRBD1 might be the D (5 bases). Trimming left V 3 bases short and J 3 bases short, with 9 bases between. CDR1 LNHDA and CDR2 SQIVND come from the germline V gene (reference sequence). This CDR3 contains 13 residues. The CDR3 sequence: CASSMGQSYEQYF. CDR3 coding DNA: TGTGCCAGTAGTATGGGGCAGAGCTACGAGCAGTACTTC.

This chain connects TRBV29-1 to TRBJ2-7; either TRBD1 or TRBD2 may supply D (5 bases each). The CDR3 totals 15 residues. Deletions cut 6 bases from V and 5 bases from J, with 23 bases between. Germline-derived CDR1 and CDR2 are SQVTM and ANQGSEA. Here the CDR3 reads CSVTHSGTGNHEQYF. The CDR3 DNA reads as TGCAGCGTAACCCATTCCGGGACGGGGAATCACGAGCAGTACTTC.

About this clone: Sequence at one end of the junction differs from germline and may be a read error. The CDR3 loop reads CASRADSLNYGYTF. CDR3 nucleotides: TGTGCCAGCAGGGCGGATTCTTTAAACTATGGCTACACCTTT. This rearrangement joins TRBV27 to TRBJ1-2; D uncertain. Germline assignment: CDR1 MNHEY and CDR2 SMNVEV (reference sequence). This CDR3 comprises 14 residues.

This chain uses TRBV6-5 with TRBJ1-2, with TRBD1 identical over 8 bases. Trimming took 6 bases from V and 6 from J; bases not matched to a gene: 6. Looked up from germline, CDR1 is MNHEY and CDR2 is SVGAGI. The CDR3 is 13 amino acids. CDR3 sequence reads: CASSETGGDGYTF. In nucleotides, the CDR3 is TGTGCCAGCAGCGAAACAGGGGGGGATGGCTACACCTTC.

This sequence joins TRBV4-3 and TRBJ1-4, with D maybe TRBD1 (6 bases). The germline gives CDR1 LGHNA, CDR2 YSLEER. The CDR3 runs to 16 residues. Between the trimmed V and J ends, which lost 0 bases and 8 bases, there was a span of 16 bases. Here the CDR3 DNA reads TGCGCCAGCAGCCAAGATCCGGACAGTTTAAGGGAAAAACTGTTTTTT. This gives the protein CASSQDPDSLREKLFF.

The sample holds one count of this clone. J is TRBJ1-2 and V is TRBV5-1, with D hard to call. V dropped 2 bases and J dropped 8 bases, with 16 bases sitting between them. The CDR3 consists of 14 residues. Germline V gives CDR1 SGHRS, CDR2 YFSETQ. The CDR3 is CASSFSSYGRGYTF. The CDR3 region has the DNA TGCGCCAGCAGCTTCTCCTCCTACGGAAGGGGCTACACCTTC.

The rearrangement uses TRBV7-6 and TRBJ2-5; D is perhaps TRBD2 (6 bases). The V end lost 2 bases, the J end lost 3 bases, and 19 bases lay between the germline ends. The CDR3 is made up of 17 amino acids. Germline CDR1 is SGHVS and CDR2 is FNYEAQ. The DNA for the CDR3 is TGTGCCAGCAGCTTAAATCCCTGGGGAGGAAACAAAGAGACCCAGTACTTC. Translating gives CASSLNPWGGNKETQYF.

For the CDR3, the DNA is TGTGCAAGTCGCTTAACCGGGACGATAAATCAGCCCCAGCATTTT. As protein: CASRLTGTINQPQHF. This chain connects TRBV12-2 to TRBJ1-5. TRBV12-2 is tagged as a pseudogene. The CDR3 is made up of 15 amino acids.

This chain joins TRBV4-1 and TRBJ2-7; D may be TRBD2 (6 bases). Trimming took off 5 bases at V and 2 bases at J, with 16 bases between the two ends. Germline V gene data show CDR1 as MGHRA and CDR2 as YSYEKL. The CDR3 is made up of 15 amino acids. This chain's CDR3 is CASSVTGSAPYEQYF. The CDR3 nucleotides read TGCGCCAGCAGCGTCACCGGGAGTGCGCCCTACGAGCAGTACTTC.

This rearrangement joins TRBV29-1 to TRBJ2-2; 13 nucleotides align to TRBD2. CDR3 length: 15 amino acids. Germline trimming cut 6 bases from V and 8 bases from J; bases unmatched to any gene: 9. Germline lookup yields CDR1 SQVTM and CDR2 ANQGSEA. This CDR3 reads CSVVLWGLAGGELFF. The CDR3 nucleotides are TGCAGCGTCGTTCTATGGGGACTAGCGGGAGGGGAGCTGTTTTTT.

The CDR3 DNA sequence: TGTGCCAGCAGCTTCCTCCCCGGGTCCTACGAGCAGTACTTC. It yields the protein CASSFLPGSYEQYF. The rearrangement links TRBV11-2 to TRBJ2-5, with D unresolved. The J call is in doubt because the DNA end fits TRBJ2-7 better. The CDR3 runs to 14 residues. Looked up from germline, CDR1 is SGHAT and CDR2 is FQNNGV.